This record concerns one T cell receptor (beta chain) sequence. A single count supports this clone. The specificity of this receptor is unknown. It has no much larger one-base neighbor in the sample; base qualities were not kept. Receptors were amplified or captured by the immunoSEQ multiplex PCR assay. As stored in TCRdb, this immuneACCESS dataset retains in-frame rearrangements with V and J assigned. A fraction of the clones does not appear; measured against another copy, unresolved V genes explain less than half of the discrepancy, and the remainder lacks a known reason. This sample lists some 78,000 clones; approximately 83% were detected once. The top ten constitute about 2% of the sample. This entry is derived from a study of radiotherapy plus CTLA-4 blockade in lung cancer (dated by TCRdb to the late 2010s). For the wider study: Objective responses were observed in 18% of enrolled patients, and disease control was achieved in around 30%. General conclusions and limits of the study: The strongest predictors of response were reported to be early dynamic shifts in blood T cell clones along with a rise in serum interferon-beta following radiation. After treatment with radiotherapy and ipilimumab, TCR clones that came from tumors expanded in the peripheral blood.

Clipping removes 3 bases from V and 5 bases from J, with 3 as the unmatched junction base count. There are 15 amino acids in the CDR3, from cysteine to phenylalanine inclusive. This entry keeps only the CDR3 DNA: 45 bases, framed from base 1. Sequences SGHTA (CDR1) and FQGNSA (CDR2) are obtained from the germline V gene. Focal radiation therapy combined with CTLA-4 blockade (ipilimumab) was tested in patients with chemo-refractory metastatic non-small-cell lung cancer. This specimen was peripheral blood, taken from a patient treated with radiotherapy plus ipilimumab. This chain is built from TRBV7-2 and TRBJ1-4; TRBD1 aligns with 10 central bases. The source of this sequence is a human donor with non-small cell lung cancer who had a partial response to radiotherapy plus ipilimumab. The CDR3 sequence is CASSFDRGRNEKLFF. The nucleotide sequence is TGTGCCAGCAGCTTCGACAGGGGGCGCAATGAAAAACTGTTTTTT. Reference TRBV7-2 and TRBJ1-4 proteins supply the regions before and after the CDR3; the full variable domain is: GAGVSQSPSNKVTEKGKDVELRCDPISGHTALYWYRQSLGQGLEFLIYFQGNSAPDKSGLPSDRFSAERTGGSVSTLTIQRTQQEDSAVYLCASSFDRGRNEKLFFGSGTQLSVL.